These 19 T cell receptor beta chains were all obtained from the same sample, sequenced in a study of blood T cells in healthy people across ages. The second PCR ran 7 to 11 cycles with a sample-barcoded 5' primer and J-beta primers. TCRdb recomputed calls from the 5' RACE reads with MiXCR, one row per CDR3 protein. The data hold about 1.7 million distinct CDR3 sequences, with approximately 30% observed a single time. Sequencing used blood. These receptor sequences come from a woman in her twenties or thirties in good health.

The chain employs TRBV12-3 or TRBV12-4 and TRBJ2-7; D perhaps matches TRBD1 (6 bases). V was clipped by 6 bases and J by 9 bases, with 15 bases between them. The CDR3 has 12 amino acids. The CDR3 coding sequence is TGTGCCAGCAGCGACAGGTTTCGGGGGCAGTACTTC. Translation gives CASSDRFRGQYF.

J is TRBJ2-2 and V is TRBV27, with no clear D. From germline, CDR1 is MNHEY and CDR2 SMNVEV (reference sequence). This CDR3 contains 14 residues. Trimming took 7 bases from V and 2 from J, leaving 11 bases between them. CDR3 nucleotides: TGTGCCAGCACCTACAGCGTTAACACCGGGGAGCTGTTTTTT. Its translation: CASTYSVNTGELFF.

In its sample, this clonotype was seen many times. Its ends do not fully match the called genes, so a read error is possible. The J gene is TRBJ2-7, the V gene TRBV5-1; D could derive from TRBD1 or TRBD2 (5 bases each). This CDR3 region has 13 residues. Germline lookup yields CDR1 SGHRS and CDR2 YFSETQ. CDR3 sequence (DNA): TGCGCCACCAGCCGGGACGGCGGCTACGAGCAGTACTTC. Encoded protein: CATSRDGGYEQYF.

The V and J genes are TRBV29-1 and TRBJ2-7, with no clear D. V was clipped by 5 bases and J by 6 bases, with 14 bases between them. Germline CDR1 is SQVTM and CDR2 is ANQGSEA. The CDR3 extends over 12 amino acids. In DNA form, the CDR3 reads TGCAGCGTTAGACGGAAGAGTGGCGAGCAGTACTTC. Translated: CSVRRKSGEQYF.

The sample holds many counts of this clonotype. The V call is TRBV3-1, the J call TRBJ2-1; perhaps TRBD1 as D (6 bases). CDR1 and CDR2 from the germline V gene are LGHDT and YNNKEL (reference sequence). This CDR3 has 20 amino acids. V was trimmed by 4 bases and J by 0 bases, leaving 25 bases between them. CDR3 amino acids: CASSPPEWGHLESSYNEQFF. The CDR3 region has the DNA TGTGCCAGCAGCCCCCCCGAATGGGGACACCTTGAGAGCTCCTACAATGAGCAGTTCTTC.

The rearrangement links TRBV29-1 to TRBJ1-1; D is unclear. V was pared by 6 bases and J by 3 bases, with 17 bases between. Germline V gene sequence: CDR1 SQVTM, CDR2 ANQGSEA. The CDR3 is 14 residues long. The CDR3 DNA is TGCAGCGTGGCCCGGATGGGTATGGACACTGAAGCTTTCTTT. Its protein is CSVARMGMDTEAFF.

This clonotype was counted between two and nine times. V usage is TRBV5-6 and J usage is TRBJ1-1; D ambiguous. The V and J ends lost 4 bases and 1 base respectively, with 8 bases between them. CDR1 and CDR2 (germline): SGHDT, YYEEEE. The CDR3 is made up of 13 amino acids. The CDR3 reads CASSPQTNTEAFF. The CDR3, as DNA: TGTGCCAGCAGCCCCCAGACGAACACTGAAGCTTTCTTT.

This chain uses TRBV20-1 with TRBJ1-1; no definite D call. Germline V gene lookup returns CDR1 DFQATT and CDR2 SNEGSKA (reference sequence). The CDR3 has 13 residues. The V end lost 3 bases, the J end lost 0 bases, and 8 bases lay between the germline ends. This chain's CDR3 is CSASKSLNTEAFF. The CDR3 DNA follows: TGCAGTGCTAGCAAGAGTTTGAACACTGAAGCTTTCTTT.

The chain couples TRBV7-2 to TRBJ1-1; 8 nucleotides agree with TRBD1. The germline CDR1 and CDR2 sequences are SGHTA and FQGNSA. This CDR3 contains 16 residues. Trimming cost V 1 base and J 0 bases; bases outside gene matches: 4. In DNA, the CDR3 is TGTGCCAGCAGCTTAGGACAGGGGCATATGAACACTGAAGCTTTCTTT. As protein: CASSLGQGHMNTEAFF.

This clonotype was seen more than once but under ten times. V gene TRBV28 combines with J gene TRBJ2-1, with D perhaps given as TRBD1 or TRBD2 (5 bases each). CDR1 is MDHEN, CDR2 SYDVKM, per germline. V lost 1 base and J 7 bases, leaving 17 bases between the germline ends. The CDR3 is made up of 16 amino acids. CDR3 amino acids: CASSLYGTGTLNEQFF. Written as DNA, the CDR3 is TGTGCCAGCAGTTTATATGGGACCGGTACCTTGAATGAGCAGTTCTTC.

This clonotype has a handful of counts. A read error may produce the germline difference seen at one junction end. The rearrangement links TRBV20-1 to TRBJ2-1; TRBD2 aligns across 12 bases. There are 14 residues in the CDR3. The germline CDR1 and CDR2 sequences are DFQATT and SNEGSKA (reference sequence). DNA of the CDR3: TGCGGTGCGCTGACTAGCGGGAGTTTCGATGAGCAGTTCTTC. Translation: CGALTSGSFDEQFF.

At least ten counts were recorded for this clonotype. The rearrangement uses TRBV14 and TRBJ2-7, with 8 bases identical to TRBD1. This CDR3 region has 14 residues. Per the germline V gene, CDR1 is SGHDN and CDR2 is FVKESK. V gave up 7 bases and J gave up 6 bases; unmatched junction bases: 11. CDR3 coding DNA: TGTGCCAGCACCCCCCGGACAGGGTATGGCGAGCAGTACTTC. It is translated as CASTPRTGYGEQYF.

This clonotype was picked up a small number of times. The chain joins TRBV2 to TRBJ2-7; 7 bases agree with TRBD2. From germline, CDR1 is SNHLY and CDR2 FYNNEI. Losses at the gene ends were 8 bases for V and 2 bases for J; bases not matched to a gene: 9. The CDR3 consists of 14 residues. The DNA of the CDR3 is TGTGCCAGCTCGGGAGGACTCCTTGCCTACGAGCAGTACTTC. It codes for CASSGGLLAYEQYF.

The chain combines TRBV5-1 with TRBJ2-3, with D hard to call. The CDR3 covers 15 residues. Trimming removed 2 bases from V and 2 bases from J, with 12 bases in between. The V gene's germline CDR1 is SGHRS and CDR2 YFSETQ. The CDR3 coding sequence is TGCGCCAGCAGCTTTCTTGAGTCTTCCACAGATACGCAGTATTTT. Its translation is CASSFLESSTDTQYF.

The V call is TRBV5-4, the J call TRBJ2-1; 7 nucleotides align to TRBD1. The CDR3 runs 15 residues. V shed 4 bases, J shed 4 bases, and the junction held 8 bases outside the gene matches. Germline CDR1 and CDR2: SGHNT and YYREEE (reference sequence). As DNA, the CDR3 is TGTGCCAGCAGCGCCGGGACAGAACGATACAATGAGCAGTTCTTC. It codes for CASSAGTERYNEQFF.

This clonotype occurred many times. The V call is TRBV7-6, the J call TRBJ1-2, with no clear D. This CDR3 has 13 amino acids. V shed 3 bases and J shed 2 bases, with 7 bases lying between them. From germline, CDR1 is SGHVS and CDR2 FNYEAQ. CDR3 protein: CASSFQTNYGYTF. In DNA form, the CDR3 reads TGTGCCAGCAGCTTTCAGACAAACTATGGCTACACCTTC.

The chain links TRBV20-1 to TRBJ2-3; 8 positions match TRBD2. The length of the CDR3 is 14 residues. CDR1 and CDR2 (germline): DFQATT, SNEGSKA (reference sequence). V dropped 4 bases and J dropped 3; count of bases not matched to a gene: 6. CDR3 amino acids: CSATGTSRTDTQYF. In DNA form, the CDR3 reads TGCAGTGCTACAGGGACTAGTAGGACAGATACGCAGTATTTT.

The chain carries TRBV7-6 and TRBJ2-2; D might be TRBD1 (6 bases). The germline gives CDR1 SGHVS, CDR2 FNYEAQ. V was shortened by 2 bases and J by 8 bases, with 12 bases between the two germline ends. The CDR3 spans 14 residues. CDR3 loop: CASSLPQGRGELFF. As DNA, the CDR3 is TGTGCCAGCAGCTTACCCCAGGGGAGAGGGGAGCTGTTTTTT.

Remarks on this clonotype: One end of the junction does not line up with germline, which may come from a read error. CDR3 DNA sequence: TGCAGGGCTAGACGGGGCTCCTATGGCTACACCTTC. It translates to CRARRGSYGYTF. This chain uses TRBV20-1 with TRBJ1-2; D possibly corresponds to TRBD1 (5 bases). CDR1 and CDR2 (germline): DFQATT, SNEGSKA (reference sequence). The CDR3 spans 12 residues.